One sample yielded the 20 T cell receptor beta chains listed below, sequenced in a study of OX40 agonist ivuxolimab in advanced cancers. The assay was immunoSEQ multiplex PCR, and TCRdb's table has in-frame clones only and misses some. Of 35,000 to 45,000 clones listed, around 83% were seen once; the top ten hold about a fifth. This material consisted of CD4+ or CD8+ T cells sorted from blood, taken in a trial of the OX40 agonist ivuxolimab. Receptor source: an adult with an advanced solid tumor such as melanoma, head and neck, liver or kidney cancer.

The CDR3 DNA reads TGCGCCAGCAGCCAAGATCAGGGGGGGTATTCACCCCTCCACTTT. As protein: CASSQDQGGYSPLHF. J is TRBJ1-6 and V is TRBV4-3, with 7 nucleotides matching TRBD1. This CDR3 contains 15 residues. Germline lookup yields CDR1 LGHNA and CDR2 YSLEER. V lost 0 bases, J lost 8 bases, and 4 bases stayed unmatched.

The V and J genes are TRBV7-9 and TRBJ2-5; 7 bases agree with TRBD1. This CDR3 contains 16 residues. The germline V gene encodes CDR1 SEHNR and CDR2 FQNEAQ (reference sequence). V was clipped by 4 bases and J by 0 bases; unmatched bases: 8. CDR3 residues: CASSSPLDRDQETQYF. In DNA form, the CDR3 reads TGTGCCAGCAGCTCCCCCCTAGACAGGGACCAAGAGACCCAGTACTTC.

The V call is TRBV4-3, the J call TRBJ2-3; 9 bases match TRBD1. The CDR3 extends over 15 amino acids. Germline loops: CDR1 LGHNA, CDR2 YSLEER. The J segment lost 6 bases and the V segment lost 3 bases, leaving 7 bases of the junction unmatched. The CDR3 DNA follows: TGCGCCAGCAGCCAGGGACAGGGTCCCGGGGATACGCAGTATTTT. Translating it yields CASSQGQGPGDTQYF.

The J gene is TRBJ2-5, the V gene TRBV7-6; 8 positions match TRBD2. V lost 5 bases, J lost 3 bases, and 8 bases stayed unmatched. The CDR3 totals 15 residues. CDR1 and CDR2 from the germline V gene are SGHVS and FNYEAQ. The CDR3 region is CASSELAGYKETQYF. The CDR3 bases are TGTGCCAGCAGCGAATTAGCGGGGTACAAAGAGACCCAGTACTTC.

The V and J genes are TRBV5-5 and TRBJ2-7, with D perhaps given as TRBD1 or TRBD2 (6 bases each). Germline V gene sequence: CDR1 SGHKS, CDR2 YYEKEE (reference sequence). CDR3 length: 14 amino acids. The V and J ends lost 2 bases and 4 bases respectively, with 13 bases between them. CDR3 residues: CASSFLGGDYEQYF. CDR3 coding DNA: TGTGCCAGCAGCTTTCTCGGGGGCGATTACGAGCAGTACTTC.

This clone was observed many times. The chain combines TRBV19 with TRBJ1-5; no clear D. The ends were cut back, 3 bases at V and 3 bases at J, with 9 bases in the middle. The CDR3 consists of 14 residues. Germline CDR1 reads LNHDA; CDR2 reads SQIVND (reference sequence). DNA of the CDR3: TGTGCCAGTAGTATCCTTCCCCACAATCAGCCCCAGCATTTT. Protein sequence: CASSILPHNQPQHF.

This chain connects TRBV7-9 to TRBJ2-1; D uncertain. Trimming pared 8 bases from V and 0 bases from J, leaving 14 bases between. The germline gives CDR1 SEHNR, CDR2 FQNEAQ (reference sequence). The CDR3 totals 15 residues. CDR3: CASRAGISSYNEQFF. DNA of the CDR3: TGTGCCAGCCGGGCCGGAATCAGCTCCTACAATGAGCAGTTCTTC.

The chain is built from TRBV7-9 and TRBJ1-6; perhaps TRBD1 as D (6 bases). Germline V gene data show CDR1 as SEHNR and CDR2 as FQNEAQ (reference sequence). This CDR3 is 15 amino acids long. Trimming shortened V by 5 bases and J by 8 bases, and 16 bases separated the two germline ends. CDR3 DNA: TGTGCCAGCAGCCGCGTAGGGGGGGCAGATTCACCCCTCCACTTT. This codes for CASSRVGGADSPLHF.

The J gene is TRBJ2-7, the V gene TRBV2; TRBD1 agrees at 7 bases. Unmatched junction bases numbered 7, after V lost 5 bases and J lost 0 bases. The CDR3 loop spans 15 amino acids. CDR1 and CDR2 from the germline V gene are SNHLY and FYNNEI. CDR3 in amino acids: CASSKTGASSYEQYV. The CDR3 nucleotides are TGTGCCAGCAGTAAAACAGGGGCCAGCTCCTACGAGCAGTACGTC.

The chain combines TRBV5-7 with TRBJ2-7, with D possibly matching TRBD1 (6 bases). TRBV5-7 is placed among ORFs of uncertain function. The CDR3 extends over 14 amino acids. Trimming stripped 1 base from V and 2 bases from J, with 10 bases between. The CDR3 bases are TGTGCCAGCAGCTTGCGTGGGGGCACCTACGAGCAGTACTTC. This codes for CASSLRGGTYEQYF.

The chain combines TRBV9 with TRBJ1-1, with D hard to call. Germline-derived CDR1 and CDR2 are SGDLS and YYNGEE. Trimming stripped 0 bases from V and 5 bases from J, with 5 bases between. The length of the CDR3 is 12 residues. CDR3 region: CASSVAGTEAFF. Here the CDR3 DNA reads TGTGCCAGCAGCGTAGCGGGGACTGAAGCTTTCTTT.

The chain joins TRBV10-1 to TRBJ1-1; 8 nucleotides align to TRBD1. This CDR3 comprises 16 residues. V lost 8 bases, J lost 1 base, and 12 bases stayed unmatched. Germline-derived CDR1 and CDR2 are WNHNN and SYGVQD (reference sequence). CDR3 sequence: CASQTGQGRGNTEAFF. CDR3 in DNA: TGCGCCAGCCAAACCGGACAGGGCAGGGGGAACACTGAAGCTTTCTTT.

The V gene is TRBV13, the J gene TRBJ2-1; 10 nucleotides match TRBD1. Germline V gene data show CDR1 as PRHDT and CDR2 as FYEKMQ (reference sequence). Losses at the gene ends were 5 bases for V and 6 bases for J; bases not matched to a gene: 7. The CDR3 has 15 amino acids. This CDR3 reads CASSEGTGAGNEQFF. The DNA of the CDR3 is TGTGCCAGCAGCGAGGGGACAGGGGCTGGCAATGAGCAGTTCTTC.

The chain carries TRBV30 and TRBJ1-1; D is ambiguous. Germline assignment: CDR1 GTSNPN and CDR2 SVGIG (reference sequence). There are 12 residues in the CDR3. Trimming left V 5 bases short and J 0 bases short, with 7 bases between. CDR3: CAWGPLNTEAFF. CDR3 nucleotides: TGTGCCTGGGGACCGTTGAACACTGAAGCTTTCTTT.

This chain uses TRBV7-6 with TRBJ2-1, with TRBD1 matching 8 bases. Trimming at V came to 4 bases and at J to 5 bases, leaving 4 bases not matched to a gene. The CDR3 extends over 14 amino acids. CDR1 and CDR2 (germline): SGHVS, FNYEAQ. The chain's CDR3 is CASSSPGQDNEQFF. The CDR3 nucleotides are TGTGCCAGCAGCTCGCCGGGACAGGACAATGAGCAGTTCTTC.

Written as DNA, the CDR3 is TGTGCCAGCAGCCCTAGGGGTTGGTACGAGCAGTACGTC. Its translation is CASSPRGWYEQYV. This chain uses TRBV11-2 with TRBJ2-7; possible D gene TRBD1, 5 bases. Per germline, CDR1 SGHAT and CDR2 FQNNGV. This CDR3 spans 13 amino acids. V lost 5 bases and J lost 4, with 12 bases in between.

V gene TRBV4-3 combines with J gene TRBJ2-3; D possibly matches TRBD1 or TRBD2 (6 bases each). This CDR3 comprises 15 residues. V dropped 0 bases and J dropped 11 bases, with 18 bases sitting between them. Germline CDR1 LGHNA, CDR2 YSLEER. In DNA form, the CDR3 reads TGCGCCAGCAGCCAAGATCCCACGACGGGGGCGAGGCAGTATTTT. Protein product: CASSQDPTTGARQYF.

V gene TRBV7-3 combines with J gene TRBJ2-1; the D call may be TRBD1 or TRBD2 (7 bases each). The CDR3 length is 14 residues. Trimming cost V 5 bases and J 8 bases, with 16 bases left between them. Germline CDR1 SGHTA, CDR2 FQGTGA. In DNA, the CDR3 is TGTGCCAGCAGCCCCCAGGGGGGGAGAGATGAGCAGTTCTTC. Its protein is CASSPQGGRDEQFF.

CDR3 region: CASSIDRGDSYEQYF. The CDR3, as DNA: TGTGCCAGCAGCATCGACCGGGGGGACTCCTACGAGCAGTACTTC. The genes are TRBV7-3 and TRBJ2-7, with 7 bases lining up with TRBD2. Germline V CDR1 and CDR2: SGHTA, FQGTGA. V shed 5 bases and J 0 bases; nucleotides not matched to a gene: 7. The CDR3 runs 15 residues.

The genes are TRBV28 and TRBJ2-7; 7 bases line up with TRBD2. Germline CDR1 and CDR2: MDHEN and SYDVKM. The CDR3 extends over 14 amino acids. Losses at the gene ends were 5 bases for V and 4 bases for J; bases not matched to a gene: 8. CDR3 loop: CASSPGTGGYEQYV. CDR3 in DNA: TGTGCCAGCAGTCCCGGGACGGGGGGTTACGAGCAGTACGTC.